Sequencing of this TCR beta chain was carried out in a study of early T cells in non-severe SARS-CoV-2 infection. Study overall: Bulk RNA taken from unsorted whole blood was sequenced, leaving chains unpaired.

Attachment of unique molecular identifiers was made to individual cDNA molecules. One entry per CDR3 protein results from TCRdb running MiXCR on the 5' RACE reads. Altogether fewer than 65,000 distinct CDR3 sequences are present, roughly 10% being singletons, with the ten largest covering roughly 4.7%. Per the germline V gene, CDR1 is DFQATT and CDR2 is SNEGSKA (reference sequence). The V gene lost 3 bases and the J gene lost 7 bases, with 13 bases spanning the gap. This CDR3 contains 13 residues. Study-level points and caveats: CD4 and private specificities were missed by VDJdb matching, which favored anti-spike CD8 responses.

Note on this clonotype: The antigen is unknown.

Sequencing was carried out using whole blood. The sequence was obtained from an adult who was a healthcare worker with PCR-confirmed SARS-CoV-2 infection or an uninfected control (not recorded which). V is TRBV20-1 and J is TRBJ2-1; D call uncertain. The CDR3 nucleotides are TGCAGTGCTAGGGAACTACTTCAAAATGAGCAGTTCTTC. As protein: CSARELLQNEQFF.